The 2 T cell receptor beta chains listed next were all sequenced from one sample in a study of T cells in localized non-small cell lung cancer. The assay was immunoSEQ multiplex PCR, and TCRdb's table has in-frame clones only and misses some. The sample shows 65,000 to 80,000 clones, 70% to 85% of them seen only once. The starting material was peripheral blood, obtained before any cancer treatment. The source is a female donor older than 55 with stage I lung adenocarcinoma.

This chain uses TRBV2 with TRBJ2-3; TRBD2 matches at 11 bases. The CDR3 runs 16 residues. Trimming removed 5 bases from V and 8 bases from J; junction bases left unmatched: 12. CDR1 and CDR2 (germline): SNHLY, FYNNEI. CDR3 nucleotide sequence: TGTGCCAGCAGTCCACGACTAGCGGGGATTGAGGCTACGCAGTATTTT. Protein product: CASSPRLAGIEATQYF. Drawing the rest from reference TRBV2 and TRBJ2-3, the complete variable domain is EPEVTQTPSHQVTQMGQEVILRCVPISNHLYFYWYRQILGQKVEFLVSFYNNEISEKSEIFDDQFSVERPDGSNFTLKIRSTKLEDSAMYFCASSPRLAGIEATQYFGPGTRLTVL.

The gene calls are TRBV2 and TRBJ1-2; D remains ambiguous. Between the trimmed V and J ends, which lost 3 bases and 9 bases, there was a span of 8 bases. Germline assignment: CDR1 SNHLY and CDR2 FYNNEI. This CDR3 spans 11 amino acids. The CDR3 region has the DNA TGTGCCAGCAGTGAGGGCTACAGCTACACCTTC. Encoded protein: CASSEGYSYTF.